One sample yielded the 23 T cell receptor beta chains listed below, sequenced in a study of CD8+ T cells in alopecia areata. It was cDNA, reverse transcribed from extracted RNA, that served as the sequencing template. Only in-frame clones appear in the TCRdb table, and some are missing; sequencing was by immunoSEQ multiplex PCR. This table has about 220,000 clones, about 58% appearing once. Described treatment: oral pan-JAK inhibitor, 5-10 mg twice daily. The material sequenced was CD4+ T cells sorted from blood, taken at week 4, from a patient treated with tofacitinib. These receptors were obtained from a human donor with alopecia areata.

J is TRBJ2-5 and V is TRBV5-1; D perhaps matches TRBD1 (5 bases). The CDR3 contains 15 residues. Germline V gene sequence: CDR1 SGHRS, CDR2 YFSETQ. V was trimmed by 7 bases and J by 4 bases, leaving 20 bases between them. CDR3 in amino acids: CASLQEPGLIETQYF. As DNA, the CDR3 is TGCGCCAGCTTACAGGAGCCCGGATTGATAGAGACCCAGTACTTC.

The CDR3 nucleotides read TGTGCCTGGAGTGAATCCTCTGGGGCCAACGTCCTGACTTTC. Residues: CAWSESSGANVLTF. This chain joins TRBV30 and TRBJ2-6; no clear D. The CDR3 contains 14 residues. Germline lookup yields CDR1 GTSNPN and CDR2 SVGIG (reference sequence). V gave up 1 base and J gave up 0 bases, with 4 bases separating them.

This clone occurred many times. The chain joins TRBV7-8 to TRBJ2-2; D is uncertain. CDR1 is SGHVS, CDR2 FQNEAQ, per germline. This CDR3 is 14 amino acids long. The V end lost 1 base, the J end lost 1 base, and 4 bases lay between the germline ends. DNA of the CDR3: TGTGCCAGCAGCTTAGATCTGAACACCGGGGAGCTGTTTTTT. This gives the protein CASSLDLNTGELFF. Full variable domain (remainder filled in from reference TRBV7-8 and TRBJ2-2): GAGVSQSPRYKVAKRGQDVALRCDPISGHVSLFWYQQALGQGPEFLTYFQNEAQLDKSGLPSDRFFAERPEGSVSTLKIQRTQQEDSAVYLCASSLDLNTGELFFGEGSRLTVL.

The chain is built from TRBV9 and TRBJ2-5; D is unresolved. The V and J ends lost 4 bases and 0 bases respectively, with 1 base between them. CDR1 is SGDLS, CDR2 YYNGEE, per germline. CDR3 length equals 11 residues. CDR3 in DNA: TGTGCCAGCAGCAACCAAGAGACCCAGTACTTC. Protein: CASSNQETQYF.

This clone was detected a few times. The chain links TRBV7-2 to TRBJ1-5; D uncertain. Germline assignment: CDR1 SGHTA and CDR2 FQGNSA. The CDR3 is 14 residues long. V lost 4 bases, J lost 4 bases, and 11 bases lay in between. CDR3 sequence reads: CASSSHAVNQPQHF. CDR3 coding DNA: TGTGCCAGCAGCTCACACGCAGTTAATCAGCCCCAGCATTTT.

On this clone itself: The junction differs from germline at one of its ends, possibly a read error. The same CDR3 arises from other DNA sequences in this sample as well. The chain is built from TRBV20-1 and TRBJ1-1, with no clear D. This CDR3 spans 11 amino acids. CDR1 is DFQATT and CDR2 is SNEGSKA in the germline V gene (reference sequence). DNA of the CDR3: TGCAGTGCAAGAGTGAACACTGAAGCTTTCTTT. It encodes CSARVNTEAFF.

The genes are TRBV2 and TRBJ1-2; a weak D match, TRBD1 (5 bases). The V gene's germline CDR1 is SNHLY and CDR2 FYNNEI. This CDR3 has 15 residues. Trimming shortened V by 4 bases and J by 3 bases, and 15 bases separated the two germline ends. CDR3 sequence: CASSVGPASDYGYTF. The CDR3 DNA reads as TGTGCCAGCAGTGTGGGACCTGCTTCGGACTATGGCTACACCTTC.

The rearrangement joins TRBV29-1 to TRBJ1-5; 10 nucleotides match TRBD1. Germline assignment: CDR1 SQVTM and CDR2 ANQGSEA. With V trimmed by 6 bases and J by 3 bases, 5 bases remained unmatched. The CDR3 consists of 14 residues. CDR3 sequence: CSVATGGINQPQHF. The CDR3 bases are TGCAGCGTCGCGACAGGGGGCATCAATCAGCCCCAGCATTTT.

This clone was seen just once. The V gene is TRBV4-1, the J gene TRBJ1-1; 7 nucleotides align to TRBD1. Germline CDR1 is MGHRA and CDR2 is YSYEKL. There are 17 residues in the CDR3. V shed 3 bases, J shed 6 bases, and the junction held 16 bases outside the gene matches. The DNA for the CDR3 is TGCGCCAGCAGCCATCCGACGGTACAGGGGAGGTCGGCTGAAGCTTTCTTT. Translating gives CASSHPTVQGRSAEAFF.

The CDR3 DNA sequence: TGTGCCAGCAGTGATGTTGGAGCCACTGAAGCTTTCTTT. Translation gives CASSDVGATEAFF. The gene calls are TRBV2 and TRBJ1-1; no clear D gene. Germline-derived CDR1 and CDR2 are SNHLY and FYNNEI. Trimming stripped 3 bases from V and 4 bases from J, with 9 bases between. The CDR3 runs to 13 residues.

V is TRBV6-1 and J is TRBJ2-7; 8 nucleotides agree with TRBD1. Germline V lookup: CDR1 MNHNS, CDR2 SASEGT. The CDR3 runs 14 residues. The J segment lost 3 bases and the V segment lost 6 bases, leaving 7 bases of the junction unmatched. CDR3 DNA sequence: TGTGCCAGCAGCCCGACAGGGGCCAACTACGAGCAGTACTTC. Translating gives CASSPTGANYEQYF.

This clone was recorded a few times. The chain employs TRBV10-3 and TRBJ2-7; 7 bases line up with TRBD2. CDR3 length: 16 amino acids. The ends lost 0 bases at V and 5 bases at J; junction bases unmatched: 10. The germline V gene has CDR1 ENHRY and CDR2 SYGVKD. The CDR3 is CAISESKGRGLDEQYF. CDR3 nucleotides: TGTGCCATCAGTGAGTCGAAAGGGAGGGGTTTGGACGAGCAGTACTTC.

This clone was recorded only once. The CDR3 nucleotides are TGTGCCAGCAGGCTCAGTTACGCGAACACCGGGGAGCTGTTTTTT. This translates into CASRLSYANTGELFF. V usage is TRBV5-6 and J usage is TRBJ2-2; D is unresolved. There are 15 residues in the CDR3. V was shortened by 5 bases and J by 0 bases, with 11 bases between the two germline ends. The germline V gene has CDR1 SGHDT and CDR2 YYEEEE.

The chain joins TRBV29-1 to TRBJ1-1; D may be TRBD1 (6 bases). CDR3 length: 14 amino acids. The germline CDR1 and CDR2 sequences are SQVTM and ANQGSEA. Trimming stripped 6 bases from V and 2 bases from J, with 16 bases between. The CDR3 protein is CSVSWDKRNTEAFF. DNA of the CDR3: TGCAGCGTCTCCTGGGACAAACGCAACACTGAAGCTTTCTTT.

Here the CDR3 DNA reads TGCAGCGTTGAAGGAGGACTAGCGGGCCACTACAATGAGCAGTTCTTC. Protein sequence: CSVEGGLAGHYNEQFF. The V and J genes are TRBV29-1 and TRBJ2-1; 11 bases are shared with TRBD2. J was trimmed by 3 bases and V by 1 base; bases with no gene match: 5. CDR3 length: 16 amino acids. Looked up from germline, CDR1 is SQVTM and CDR2 is ANQGSEA.

The chain is built from TRBV30 and TRBJ2-3, with D perhaps matching TRBD2 (6 bases). The V gene lost 1 base and the J gene lost 3 bases, with 17 bases spanning the gap. CDR1 GTSNPN and CDR2 SVGIG come from the germline V gene (reference sequence). The CDR3 consists of 16 residues. CDR3 in amino acids: CAWSGVDGGRTDTQYF. The CDR3 bases are TGTGCCTGGAGTGGGGTGGACGGGGGTAGGACAGATACGCAGTATTTT. The variable domain in full, completed from reference TRBV30 and TRBJ2-3, reads SQTIHQWPATLVQPVGSPLSLECTVEGTSNPNLYWYRQAAGRGLQLLFYSVGIGQISSEVPQNLSASRPQDRQFILSSKKLLLSDSGFYLCAWSGVDGGRTDTQYFGPGTRLTVL.

The CDR3 DNA is TGTGCCAGCAGCTTCTCTAGCGGGGGTAATAATGAGCAGTTCTTC. Its translation: CASSFSSGGNNEQFF. V and J are TRBV13 and TRBJ2-1; TRBD2 agrees at 10 bases. CDR3 length: 15 amino acids. The trim removed 3 bases at V and 7 bases at J, leaving 6 bases unmatched. Germline V gene sequence: CDR1 PRHDT, CDR2 FYEKMQ (reference sequence).

J is TRBJ2-7 and V is TRBV29-1, with D possibly being TRBD1 or TRBD2 (5 bases each). The CDR3 runs 15 residues. Germline assignment: CDR1 SQVTM and CDR2 ANQGSEA. V shed 2 bases and J shed 0 bases, with 14 bases lying between them. The chain's CDR3 is CSVERGRGSSYEQYF. Here the CDR3 DNA reads TGCAGCGTTGAACGGGGACGCGGAAGCTCCTACGAGCAGTACTTC.

The CDR3 is CAWSPDPARGYTF. In DNA form, the CDR3 reads TGTGCCTGGAGTCCCGACCCGGCCCGGGGCTACACCTTC. The gene calls are TRBV30 and TRBJ1-2; D not resolved. Germline values: CDR1 GTSNPN, CDR2 SVGIG (reference sequence). This CDR3 has 13 residues. The ends were cut back, 2 bases at V and 8 bases at J, with 15 bases in the middle.

The chain couples TRBV2 to TRBJ2-7; D is uncertain. The CDR3 is 12 amino acids. Per the germline V gene, CDR1 is SNHLY and CDR2 is FYNNEI. Trimming took off 5 bases at V and 3 bases at J, with 8 bases between the two ends. DNA for the CDR3: TGTGCCAGCAGTTCAGGTCTCTACGAGCAGTACTTC. This sequence encodes CASSSGLYEQYF.

The chain employs TRBV29-1 and TRBJ1-1; D ambiguous. V dropped 2 bases and J dropped 5 bases, with 12 bases sitting between them. Germline values: CDR1 SQVTM, CDR2 ANQGSEA. The CDR3 runs 13 residues. This CDR3 reads CSVERIASTEAFF. CDR3 coding DNA: TGCAGCGTTGAAAGGATCGCCTCTACTGAAGCTTTCTTT.

This clone was seen more than once but under ten times. The chain combines TRBV7-9 with TRBJ2-7, with D possibly matching TRBD2 (5 bases). V lost 5 bases and J lost 4, with 12 bases in between. This CDR3 contains 13 residues. Germline CDR1 SEHNR, CDR2 FQNEAQ (reference sequence). CDR3 sequence reads: CASSPPGIYEQYF. Here the CDR3 DNA reads TGTGCCAGCAGCCCTCCGGGAATTTACGAGCAGTACTTC.

This chain links TRBV29-1 with TRBJ2-7, with TRBD1 as a possible D gene (6 bases). Germline V gives CDR1 SQVTM, CDR2 ANQGSEA. The V end was cut by 6 bases, the J end by 5 bases, with 14 bases between. This CDR3 region has 12 residues. The CDR3: CSVVPGTHEQYF. The CDR3 DNA follows: TGCAGCGTCGTTCCCGGGACACACGAGCAGTACTTC.